This T cell receptor beta chain was retrieved from a study of T cells in Graves' hyperthyroidism and ophthalmopathy. Study in general: At the time of initial diagnosis and before any treatment, peripheral blood was collected.

TCR beta CDR3 regions were amplified from RNA transcripts. An initial round of RT-PCR targeting the TCR CDR3 relied on the HTBI primer set. TCRdb recomputed calls from the multiplex PCR reads with MiXCR, one row per CDR3 protein. The sample yields about 400,000 distinct CDR3 sequences, under 15% seen once. CDR3 length: 15 amino acids. Germline V lookup: CDR1 DFQATT, CDR2 SNEGSKA (reference sequence). V lost 1 base and J lost 3, with 16 bases in between. Study-level points and caveats: Most thyroid clonotypes that were expanded above 0.001 also turned up in blood.

In its sample, this clonotype was seen many times. Antigen: not known. The V gene is TRBV20-1, the J gene TRBJ2-7; a possible D gene is TRBD2 (7 bases). The TCR comes from a woman aged 30 to 39 with Graves' hyperthyroidism. The sequencing input was blood. The chain's CDR3 is CSARGGGGSLYEQYF. DNA for the CDR3: TGCAGTGCTAGAGGAGGCGGGGGCAGTCTCTACGAGCAGTACTTC.